The 26 T cell receptor beta chains given below trace back to one sample, sequenced in a study of CXCR3-negative and CXCR3-positive naive CD8 T cells. General study findings and limits: TRB CDR3 hydrophobicity was greater in CXCR3-positive naive cells than in CXCR3-negative naive cells.

The antigens of these receptors remain unknown. The TRB libraries of cDNA were built by UMI-labeled 5' RACE. With the 5' RACE reads reprocessed, TCRdb shows one record per CDR3 protein and no DNA. The sample totals 150,000 or so distinct CDR3 sequences. Material for sequencing was naive CXCR3+ CD8+ T cells from blood. Specified subset: CD45RO-CCR7+CD27+CD95- naive CD8+ T cells expressing CXCR3 (TNR3+). These receptors came from a human donor in good health. Some clones in this sample may be carry-over from other donors' samples.

CDR3 amino acids: CASSLSPGTSGDVSTDTQYF. The chain is built from TRBV12-3 or TRBV12-4 and TRBJ2-3; TCRdb names TRBD2, which stays unverified in the absence of DNA. CDR3 length: 20 residues.

V and J are TRBV10-1 and TRBJ2-2; there is no DNA to check the TCRdb D call of TRBD1. The CDR3 has 15 residues. The germline gives CDR1 WNHNN, CDR2 SYGVQD (reference sequence). CDR3 protein: CASSDLGENTGELFF.

CDR3 amino acids: CARSQLPGGVGNTEAFF. The chain is built from TRBV4-2 and TRBJ1-1; no DNA is available, so the TRBD1 call from TCRdb remains unchecked. Germline CDR1 reads LGHNA; CDR2 reads YNFKEQ. This CDR3 has 17 residues.

The gene calls are TRBV6-2 or TRBV6-3 and TRBJ1-1; TCRdb's D gene call, TRBD1, goes unchecked for lack of DNA. The length of the CDR3 is 14 residues. Germline CDR1 reads MNHEY; CDR2 reads SVGEGT. The CDR3 here is CASSKQELNTEAFF.

The chain uses TRBV29-1 and TRBJ2-1; TCRdb picks TRBD1, but there is no DNA to check that call. Germline assignment: CDR1 SQVTM and CDR2 ANQGSEA. The CDR3 totals 14 residues. CDR3 residues: CSVEHRGRNNEQFF.

This sequence joins TRBV29-1 and TRBJ2-1; absent DNA, TCRdb's TRBD1 call cannot be checked. The length of the CDR3 is 12 residues. Per the germline V gene, CDR1 is SQVTM and CDR2 is ANQGSEA. The CDR3 reads CSVALQDNEQFF.

The V call is TRBV19, the J call TRBJ2-6. The CDR3 loop spans 15 amino acids. Germline V lookup: CDR1 LNHDA, CDR2 SQIVND (reference sequence). CDR3 loop: CASDRSETGANVLTF.

This chain's CDR3 is CASSLANGEQFF. This sequence joins TRBV7-6 and TRBJ2-1. Germline CDR1 is SGHVS and CDR2 is FNYEAQ. The CDR3 is 12 amino acids.

The chain couples TRBV11-3 to TRBJ2-1; the D call of TRBD1 rests on TCRdb alone, since no DNA is present to check it. The CDR3 is 17 amino acids. Germline lookup yields CDR1 SGHNT and CDR2 YENEEA. CDR3 region: CASSPMKGQLSYNEQFF.

The chain couples TRBV6-6 to TRBJ1-2. This CDR3 has 13 amino acids. Germline values: CDR1 MNHNY, CDR2 SVGAGI (reference sequence). This CDR3 is CASSPTSGGGYTF.

This chain links TRBV30 with TRBJ2-7. Germline values: CDR1 GTSNPN, CDR2 SVGIG (reference sequence). This CDR3 is 11 amino acids long. The CDR3 sequence: CAWSVRYEQYF.

The chain recombines TRBV5-6 with TRBJ1-2; there is no DNA to check the TCRdb D call of TRBD1. Germline V gene data show CDR1 as SGHDT and CDR2 as YYEEEE. There are 14 residues in the CDR3. CDR3 protein: CASSLGQGSYGYTF. Together with reference TRBV5-6 and TRBJ1-2, the CDR3 gives the full variable domain: DAGVTQSPTHLIKTRGQQVTLRCSPKSGHDTVSWYQQALGQGPQFIFQYYEEEERQRGNFPDRFSGHQFPNYSSELNVNALLLGDSALYLCASSLGQGSYGYTFGSGTRLTVV.

The J gene is TRBJ1-2, the V gene TRBV29-1. Per germline, CDR1 SQVTM and CDR2 ANQGSEA. CDR3 length: 17 residues. CDR3 amino acids: CSVVSVKPREANYGYTF.

V and J are TRBV19 and TRBJ1-5; as DNA is missing, the TRBD1 call by TCRdb cannot be tested. Germline assignment: CDR1 LNHDA and CDR2 SQIVND (reference sequence). The CDR3 is 14 residues long. The CDR3 sequence is CATDQDPLNQPQHF.

The genes are TRBV7-9 and TRBJ2-7. The CDR3 contains 14 residues. CDR1 is SEHNR, CDR2 FQNEAQ, per germline (reference sequence). CDR3 amino acids: CASSSSTVSYEQYF. The full variable domain, completed using reference TRBV7-9 and TRBJ2-7, is DTGVSQNPRHKITKRGQNVTFRCDPISEHNRLYWYRQTLGQGPEFLTYFQNEAQLEKSRLLSDRFSAERPKGSFSTLEIQRTEQGDSAMYLCASSSSTVSYEQYFGPGTRLTVT.

The chain couples TRBV2 to TRBJ2-3. The CDR3 loop spans 14 amino acids. Per the germline V gene, CDR1 is SNHLY and CDR2 is FYNNEI. The CDR3 loop reads CASGLTVSTDTQYF.

The chain is built from TRBV5-6 and TRBJ2-2; the D call from TCRdb, TRBD2, cannot be confirmed without DNA. The germline V gene has CDR1 SGHDT and CDR2 YYEEEE. The CDR3 contains 16 residues. CDR3 region: CASTPGTSASTGELFF.

The chain recombines TRBV9 with TRBJ1-1; lacking DNA, the TRBD1 call made by TCRdb goes unchecked. Per germline, CDR1 SGDLS and CDR2 YYNGEE. The CDR3 is 15 residues long. The CDR3 sequence is CASSADPGMNTEAFF.

J is TRBJ1-2 and V is TRBV28; checking the TCRdb D call of TRBD1 is not possible without DNA. This CDR3 spans 17 amino acids. The germline CDR1 and CDR2 sequences are MDHEN and SYDVKM. The CDR3 protein is CASSFFRQSLANYGYTF.

The chain recombines TRBV20-1 with TRBJ1-4; the D call from TCRdb, TRBD1, cannot be confirmed without DNA. The CDR3 has 15 residues. From germline, CDR1 is DFQATT and CDR2 SNEGSKA (reference sequence). The CDR3 loop is CSARDRGDSFEKLFF.

The chain joins TRBV29-1 to TRBJ1-2; TCRdb gives TRBD1 as the D gene, but with no DNA this cannot be confirmed. The CDR3 contains 15 residues. CDR1 is SQVTM, CDR2 ANQGSEA, per germline. CDR3 region: CSVEGGFRQGGGYTF.

The chain has TRBV4-3 and TRBJ2-7; TCRdb calls TRBD2, which cannot be checked without DNA. The germline gives CDR1 LGHNA, CDR2 YSLEER. The CDR3 loop spans 15 amino acids. The CDR3 sequence is CASSQEWTRNYEQYF.

This sequence joins TRBV27 and TRBJ2-1; the D call of TRBD1 rests on TCRdb alone, since no DNA is present to check it. This CDR3 has 16 residues. The germline V gene encodes CDR1 MNHEY and CDR2 SMNVEV (reference sequence). The CDR3 protein is CASSSSPQGSYNEQFF.

The chain couples TRBV7-9 to TRBJ2-1; checking the TCRdb D call of TRBD2 is not possible without DNA. This CDR3 contains 17 residues. Germline values: CDR1 SEHNR, CDR2 FQNEAQ (reference sequence). The CDR3 reads CASSPPWRRERNNEQFF.

The chain couples TRBV6-5 to TRBJ2-1; TCRdb calls TRBD2, which cannot be checked without DNA. The germline V gene has CDR1 MNHEY and CDR2 SVGAGI. This CDR3 region has 18 residues. This CDR3 reads CASSSTQSGLAGNNEQFF.

The chain is built from TRBV13 and TRBJ2-3; the TRBD1 assignment by TCRdb is unverifiable without DNA. Germline CDR1 PRHDT, CDR2 FYEKMQ (reference sequence). The CDR3 contains 15 residues. CDR3 protein: CASSPPGAQADTQYF.